This T cell receptor beta chain was recorded in a study of blood T cell repertoires in COVID-19. Across the study: Some COVID-19 samples were acute and others convalescent; all came from the United States, Italy and Spain. PBMCs, B-cell-depleted T cells, or T cells provided the cDNA or gDNA that made up the material.

V was pared by 0 bases and J by 3 bases, with 1 base of the junction left unmatched. The CDR3 consists of 14 residues. Germline V lookup: CDR1 SGHRS, CDR2 YFSETQ. Clones were read by immunoSEQ multiplex PCR, and TCRdb kept only the in-frame ones, dropping some. The sample contains some 20,000 clones, around nine tenths of which appear only once. Sequenced sample: peripheral blood. The rearrangement links TRBV5-1 to TRBJ2-5; the match to TRBD1 covers 8 bases. The clonotype originates from a human donor in a cohort sampled during active COVID-19. The CDR3 sequence is CASSLATGEETQYF. CDR3 DNA: TGCGCCAGCAGCTTGGCGACAGGGGAAGAGACCCAGTACTTC.